The source of this T cell receptor (beta chain) is a study of CD8 T cells in ankylosing spondylitis. The germline CDR1 and CDR2 sequences are SGHRS and YFSETQ. This CDR3 has 14 amino acids. With 4 bases removed from V and 3 bases from J, the gap between germline ends came to 14 bases. This clonotype was seen many times. One entry per CDR3 protein results from TCRdb running MiXCR on the 5' RACE reads. The sample holds around 300,000 distinct CDR3 sequences; 11% are singletons and the top ten take roughly 9.1%. This rearrangement joins TRBV5-1 to TRBJ2-7, with D possibly TRBD1 on 6 matching bases. The sample taken for sequencing was blood, either unsorted or a sorted T cell fraction (not recorded which). This sequence originates from a female donor with ankylosing spondylitis or in good health (not recorded which). The CDR3 loop reads CASSLRGIGYEQYF. In nucleotides, the CDR3 is TGCGCCAGCAGCCTCAGGGGAATTGGCTACGAGCAGTACTTC.